Each of the 5 T cell receptor beta chains below was sequenced from the same sample in a study of CD8+ T cells in alopecia areata (dated by TCRdb to between 2017 and 2018). The method behind the library was the immunoSEQ multiplex PCR assay. For TCR sequencing, RNA was extracted from every sample and reverse transcribed into cDNA to serve as template. This is the immuneACCESS table as TCRdb keeps it, with only in-frame sequences that have V and J called. A part of the clones is gone; compared with another copy, unresolved V genes explain less than half, and the rest is unexplained. The sample table shows around 210,000 clones, and roughly 64% are seen once. The ten largest make up 4% to 5% of the sample. This sample's time point label indicates: 4 weeks on oral tofacitinib. The treatment or condition label of this sample denotes: oral pan-JAK inhibitor, 5-10 mg twice daily. This material consisted of CD4+ T cells sorted from blood, taken at week 4, from a patient treated with tofacitinib. All receptors derive from a human donor with alopecia areata.

The V and J genes are TRBV6-5 and TRBJ2-2; D is ambiguous. Per germline, CDR1 MNHEY and CDR2 SVGAGI. Trimming removed 7 bases from V and 5 bases from J, with 8 bases in between. CDR3 length equals 12 residues. The CDR3 nucleotides read TGTGCCAGCAAGTACGGGACCGGGGAGCTGTTTTTT. This codes for CASKYGTGELFF.

This chain connects TRBV29-1 to TRBJ2-1; unclear D gene. V was trimmed by 3 bases and J by 9 bases, leaving 9 bases between them. Germline CDR1 and CDR2: SQVTM and ANQGSEA. The CDR3 extends over 11 amino acids. The CDR3 region has the DNA TGCAGCGTTGATAGGTCAAGTGAGCAGTTCTTC. Translation: CSVDRSSEQFF.

This rearrangement joins TRBV30 to TRBJ2-7; 9 nucleotides align to TRBD1. The V segment lost 2 bases and the J segment 4 bases; nucleotides outside the gene matches: 3. The length of the CDR3 is 13 residues. Germline V gene sequence: CDR1 GTSNPN, CDR2 SVGIG (reference sequence). The CDR3 loop is CAWSRGQGYEQYF. Written as DNA, the CDR3 is TGTGCCTGGAGTCGGGGACAGGGTTACGAGCAGTACTTC.

This rearrangement joins TRBV25-1 to TRBJ1-6, with 8 bases identical to TRBD1. Germline V lookup: CDR1 MGHDK, CDR2 SYGVNS. V was clipped by 4 bases and J by 11 bases; unmatched bases: 7. This CDR3 is built from 14 residues. The CDR3 region has the DNA TGTGCCAGCAGTGCTGGACAGGGCTCCGCACCCCTCCACTTT. Residues: CASSAGQGSAPLHF. The full variable domain, with the rest looked up from reference TRBV25-1 and TRBJ1-6, is EADIYQTPRYLVIGTGKKITLECSQTMGHDKMYWYQQDPGMELHLIHYSYGVNSTEKGDLSSESTVSRIRTEHFPLTLESARPSHTSQYLCASSAGQGSAPLHFGNGTRLTVT.

The chain uses TRBV4-3 and TRBJ2-3; a weak D match, TRBD2 (6 bases). V was cut by 0 bases and J by 6 bases, with 13 bases left in between. CDR1 is LGHNA and CDR2 is YSLEER in the germline V gene. This CDR3 has 15 residues. DNA for the CDR3: TGCGCCAGCAGCCAAGAAACAGGCCGGGGGGATACGCAGTATTTT. It codes for CASSQETGRGDTQYF.